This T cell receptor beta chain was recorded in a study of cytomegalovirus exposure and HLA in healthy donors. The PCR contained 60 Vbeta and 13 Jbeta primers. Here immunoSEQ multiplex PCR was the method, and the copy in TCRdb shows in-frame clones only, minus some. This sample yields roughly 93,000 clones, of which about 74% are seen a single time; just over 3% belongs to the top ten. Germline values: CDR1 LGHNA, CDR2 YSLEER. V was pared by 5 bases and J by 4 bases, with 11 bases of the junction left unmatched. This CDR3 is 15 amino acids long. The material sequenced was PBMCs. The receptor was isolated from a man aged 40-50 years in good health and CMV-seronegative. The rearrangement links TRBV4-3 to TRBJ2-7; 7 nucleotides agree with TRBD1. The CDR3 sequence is CASSLDRSGGYEQYF. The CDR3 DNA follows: TGCGCCAGCAGCTTGGACAGGAGCGGTGGGTACGAGCAGTACTTC.